One sample yielded the 21 T cell receptor beta chains listed below, sequenced in a study of regulatory T cells in long-lasting Graves disease. With iRepertoire HTBI primers and Arm-PCR of CDR3 regions, TCR beta libraries were built. TCRdb itself ran the multiplex PCR reads through MiXCR, one entry per CDR3 protein. In the table there are approximately 300,000 distinct CDR3 sequences, roughly 18% of which are singletons. The time point is: newly diagnosed GD, antithyroid drugs for less than 3 months. There was RNA extracted from PBMCs, and the TCR library was made from it. The sample here was peripheral blood mononuclear cells (PBMCs), taken at new diagnosis, from a patient treated with antithyroid drugs. The receptor source for this set is a female donor with Graves disease.

This clonotype was counted ten times or more. The chain combines TRBV18 with TRBJ2-1, with 10 nucleotides matching TRBD2. Germline lookup yields CDR1 KGHSH and CDR2 LQKENI. V dropped 3 bases and J dropped 9; count of bases not matched to a gene: 8. The CDR3 is 15 amino acids. The CDR3 DNA follows: TGTGCCAGCTCACCCGCAGCGGGAGGGCTTGGTGAGCAGTTCTTC. This codes for CASSPAAGGLGEQFF.

This clonotype was picked up many times. CDR3 in amino acids: CASSEGPSRYEQYF. For the CDR3, the DNA is TGTGCCAGCAGTGAAGGACCTAGCCGTTACGAGCAGTACTTC. This sequence joins TRBV6-2 or TRBV6-3 and TRBJ2-7; the D gene is possibly TRBD2 (5 bases). V gave up 5 bases and J gave up 4 bases, with 15 bases separating them. This CDR3 has 14 amino acids. CDR1 is MNHEY and CDR2 is SVGEGT in the germline V gene.

J is TRBJ2-7 and V is TRBV11-2, with 7 bases that match TRBD1. Germline V gene lookup returns CDR1 SGHAT and CDR2 FQNNGV. The trim removed 4 bases at V and 4 bases at J, leaving 13 bases unmatched. This CDR3 has 16 amino acids. For the CDR3, the DNA is TGTGCCAGCAGCTCCCTAGGGACAGCGCACCCGTACGAGCAGTACTTC. Translation gives CASSSLGTAHPYEQYF. Full variable domain (rest looked up from reference TRBV11-2 and TRBJ2-7): EAGVAQSPRYKIIEKRQSVAFWCNPISGHATLYWYQQILGQGPKLLIQFQNNGVVDDSQLPKDRFSAERLKGVDSTLKIQPAKLEDSAVYLCASSSLGTAHPYEQYFGPGTRLTVT.

This clonotype was seen ten or more times. The chain carries TRBV4-1 and TRBJ2-7; D call uncertain. Germline loops: CDR1 MGHRA, CDR2 YSYEKL. The CDR3 runs to 14 residues. The germline V and J ends were trimmed by 0 bases and 1 base, with 7 bases remaining between them. In DNA, the CDR3 is TGCGCCAGCAGCCAAGATATCAATTCCTACGAGCAGTACTTC. Its translation is CASSQDINSYEQYF.

This clonotype was counted a few times. This probably arose from a read error, given a far larger clone one base away. The chain combines TRBV25-1 with TRBJ2-2; the D call may be TRBD1 or TRBD2 (5 bases each). This CDR3 is built from 14 residues. Germline CDR1 reads MGHDK; CDR2 reads SYGVNS. The V end lost 3 bases, the J end lost 3 bases, and 8 bases lay between the germline ends. The CDR3 coding sequence is TGTGCCAGCAGTGACGGGACGGACACCGGGGAGCTGTTTTTT. Protein: CASSDGTDTGELFF.

Of note for this clonotype: The junction departs from the called germline gene at one end, perhaps through a read error. The gene calls are TRBV19 and TRBJ2-7; 7 bases fit TRBD1. CDR1 is LNHDA and CDR2 is SQIVND in the germline V gene (reference sequence). This CDR3 contains 15 residues. CDR3 in DNA: TGTGCCAGTAGCCCCCGGGACAGCCCTACCTACGGGCAGTACTTC. Protein product: CASSPRDSPTYGQYF.

This clonotype was seen ten or more times. This chain's CDR3 is CASSSSSAMLTGELFF. CDR3 nucleotide sequence: TGTGCCAGCAGCTCCTCGAGCGCGATGCTCACCGGGGAGCTGTTTTTT. The gene calls are TRBV12-3 or TRBV12-4 and TRBJ2-2, with unresolved D. This CDR3 is 16 amino acids long. Trimming removed 6 bases at V and 4 bases at J, with 18 bases between.

About this clonotype: Given a far larger clone just one base away, this is likely a sequencing read error. The genes are TRBV27 and TRBJ2-1; no definite D call. The CDR3 contains 13 residues. Per germline, CDR1 MNHEY and CDR2 SMNVEV (reference sequence). Trimming left V 2 bases short and J 10 bases short, with 12 bases between. CDR3: CASSLKESYEQFF. The CDR3 nucleotides read TGTGCCAGCAGTTTAAAAGAAAGCTACGAGCAGTTCTTC.

This clonotype has a count of ten or more. The genes are TRBV7-3 and TRBJ2-1; 10 bases align to TRBD1. Germline trimming cut 4 bases from V and 7 bases from J; bases unmatched to any gene: 7. The CDR3 extends over 15 amino acids. In germline, CDR1 is SGHTA, CDR2 FQGTGA. CDR3 coding DNA: TGTGCCAGCAGCTCCAGACAGGGGGCGTGGAATGAGCAGTTCTTC. Protein product: CASSSRQGAWNEQFF. The variable domain in full, with the rest retrieved from reference TRBV7-3 and TRBJ2-1, is GAGVSQTPSNKVTEKGKYVELRCDPISGHTALYWYRQSLGQGPEFLIYFQGTGAADDSGLPNDRFFAVRPEGSVSTLKIQRTERGDSAVYLCASSSRQGAWNEQFFGPGTRLTVL.

This clonotype was observed at least ten times. The rearrangement uses TRBV12-3 or TRBV12-4 and TRBJ1-1, with a possible D match to TRBD1 (6 bases). This CDR3 spans 13 amino acids. V was shortened by 3 bases and J by 7 bases, with 12 bases between the two germline ends. In nucleotides, the CDR3 is TGTGCCAGCAGTTTTTCGGGGGGCAGTGAAGCTTTCTTT. Protein product: CASSFSGGSEAFF.

This clonotype was seen many times. CDR3 amino acids: CASSMVASGSAGETQYF. Here the CDR3 DNA reads TGTGCCAGTAGTATGGTGGCTAGCGGGAGCGCAGGGGAGACCCAGTACTTC. The J gene is TRBJ2-5, the V gene TRBV19; 10 positions agree with TRBD2. Losses at the gene ends were 3 bases for V and 5 bases for J; bases not matched to a gene: 12. The CDR3 covers 17 residues. Germline V gene data show CDR1 as LNHDA and CDR2 as SQIVND (reference sequence).

V and J are TRBV9 and TRBJ2-3; 9 nucleotides line up with TRBD2. In germline, CDR1 is SGDLS, CDR2 YYNGEE. The J segment lost 4 bases and the V segment lost 6 bases, leaving 9 bases of the junction unmatched. The CDR3 is 15 amino acids. The CDR3 sequence: CASNMQAGGPDTQYF. CDR3 coding DNA: TGTGCCAGCAATATGCAGGCGGGAGGGCCAGATACGCAGTATTTT.

This clonotype was seen repeatedly, ten times or more. The chain links TRBV2 to TRBJ2-3; 13 bases map to TRBD2. Per the germline V gene, CDR1 is SNHLY and CDR2 is FYNNEI. The V and J ends lost 7 bases and 4 bases, in that order; junction bases with no gene match: 8. This CDR3 is 16 amino acids long. The CDR3 DNA sequence: TGTGCCAGCAACCTCCGGACTAGCGGGAGAGCAGATACGCAGTATTTT. This translates into CASNLRTSGRADTQYF.

In its sample, this clonotype was seen many times. The V call is TRBV3-1, the J call TRBJ2-1, with 10 bases aligning to TRBD2. Unmatched junction bases numbered 9, after V lost 8 bases and J lost 5 bases. CDR3 length equals 15 residues. The germline gives CDR1 LGHDT, CDR2 YNNKEL (reference sequence). CDR3 bases: TGTGCCAGCGGATTAGAGCGGGAGGGGAACAATGAGCAGTTCTTC. Translation: CASGLEREGNNEQFF.

This clonotype was counted at least ten times. V and J are TRBV6-2 or TRBV6-3 and TRBJ2-7, with a weak D call TRBD2 (5 bases). This CDR3 is 17 amino acids long. Germline V gene lookup returns CDR1 MNHEY and CDR2 SVGEGT. V was pared by 0 bases and J by 4 bases, with 19 bases between. In DNA, the CDR3 is TGTGCCAGCAGTTACTCGGAGAGGGCATCCGGTTGGTACGAGCAGTACTTC. Translating it yields CASSYSERASGWYEQYF.

This clonotype was counted many times. This rearrangement joins TRBV27 to TRBJ2-7; no firm D call. The germline V gene has CDR1 MNHEY and CDR2 SMNVEV (reference sequence). This CDR3 region has 13 residues. The V gene lost 10 bases and the J gene lost 0 bases, with 13 bases spanning the gap. The chain's CDR3 is CATRAASSYEQYF. CDR3 nucleotide sequence: TGTGCCACCCGGGCCGCCAGCTCCTACGAGCAGTACTTC.

This clonotype was counted at least ten times. The chain is built from TRBV11-3 and TRBJ2-7; 13 nucleotides match TRBD2. The CDR3 totals 15 residues. Trimming took 5 bases from V and 4 from J; bases not matched to a gene: 5. The germline gives CDR1 SGHNT, CDR2 YENEEA. CDR3 protein: CASSPTSGRRYEQYF. CDR3 in DNA: TGTGCCAGCAGCCCGACTAGCGGGAGGCGTTACGAGCAGTACTTC.

This clonotype was recorded many times. This sequence joins TRBV3-1 and TRBJ1-6; D gene unclear. Trimming cost V 2 bases and J 7 bases, with 6 bases left between them. The germline V gene encodes CDR1 LGHDT and CDR2 YNNKEL (reference sequence). CDR3 length: 13 amino acids. CDR3 in DNA: TGTGCCAGCAGCCAATCCTCGAATTCACCCCTCCACTTT. Translating it yields CASSQSSNSPLHF.

This clonotype was observed at least ten times. V gene TRBV25-1 combines with J gene TRBJ1-3; unclear D gene. Trimming pared 3 bases from V and 8 bases from J, leaving 14 bases between. CDR1 and CDR2 (germline): MGHDK, SYGVNS. CDR3 length: 14 residues. CDR3 sequence: CASSELAAGDTIYF. The CDR3 coding sequence is TGTGCCAGCAGTGAGCTGGCCGCCGGGGACACCATATATTTT.

This clonotype was picked up a small number of times. The chain has TRBV7-9 and TRBJ1-3; weak D call: TRBD1 (6 bases). V was cut by 5 bases and J by 7 bases, with 15 bases left in between. The length of the CDR3 is 14 residues. From germline, CDR1 is SEHNR and CDR2 FQNEAQ (reference sequence). In DNA form, the CDR3 reads TGTGCCAGCAGCCCACCCCTGGGGGGCAACACCATATATTTT. Translated: CASSPPLGGNTIYF. Full variable domain (missing parts from reference TRBV7-9 and TRBJ1-3): DTGVSQNPRHKITKRGQNVTFRCDPISEHNRLYWYRQTLGQGPEFLTYFQNEAQLEKSRLLSDRFSAERPKGSFSTLEIQRTEQGDSAMYLCASSPPLGGNTIYFGEGSWLTVV.

This clonotype was counted ten times or more. The rearrangement uses TRBV3-1 and TRBJ1-1, with 8 bases that match TRBD1. J lost 3 bases, V lost 3 bases, and 3 bases had no gene match. The CDR3 totals 14 residues. The germline CDR1 and CDR2 sequences are LGHDT and YNNKEL (reference sequence). The CDR3 reads CASSHQGADTEAFF. The CDR3 DNA follows: TGTGCCAGCAGCCATCAGGGGGCAGACACTGAAGCTTTCTTT.